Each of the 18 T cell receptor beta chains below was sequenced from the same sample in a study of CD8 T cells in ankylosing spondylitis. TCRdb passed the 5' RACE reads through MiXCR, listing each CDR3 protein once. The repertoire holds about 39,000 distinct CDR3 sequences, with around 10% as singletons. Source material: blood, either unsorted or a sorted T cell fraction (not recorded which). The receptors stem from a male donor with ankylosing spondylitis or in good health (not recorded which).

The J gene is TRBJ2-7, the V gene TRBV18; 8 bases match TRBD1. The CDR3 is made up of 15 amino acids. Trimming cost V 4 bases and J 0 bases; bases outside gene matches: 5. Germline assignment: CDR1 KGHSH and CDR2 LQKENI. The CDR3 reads CASSHRQGRSYEQYF. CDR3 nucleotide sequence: TGTGCCAGCTCACACCGACAGGGGCGCTCCTACGAGCAGTACTTC.

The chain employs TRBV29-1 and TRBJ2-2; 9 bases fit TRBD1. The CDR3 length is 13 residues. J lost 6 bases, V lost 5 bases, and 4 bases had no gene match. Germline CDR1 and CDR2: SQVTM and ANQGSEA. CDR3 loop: CSVWTGVAGELFF. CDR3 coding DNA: TGCAGCGTTTGGACAGGGGTTGCCGGGGAGCTGTTTTTT.

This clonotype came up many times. CDR3 in amino acids: CSASDFDSGANVLTF. In nucleotides, the CDR3 is TGCAGTGCCTCAGACTTTGACTCTGGGGCCAACGTCCTGACTTTC. V and J are TRBV20-1 and TRBJ2-6, with D unresolved. CDR3 length equals 15 residues. Germline assignment: CDR1 DFQATT and CDR2 SNEGSKA (reference sequence). Trimming removed 6 bases at V and 0 bases at J, with 12 bases between.

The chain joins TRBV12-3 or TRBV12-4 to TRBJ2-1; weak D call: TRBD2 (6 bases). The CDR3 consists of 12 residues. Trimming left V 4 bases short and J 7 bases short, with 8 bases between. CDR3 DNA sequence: TGTGCCAGCAGTTGGGGGGAGAATGAGCAGTTCTTC. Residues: CASSWGENEQFF.

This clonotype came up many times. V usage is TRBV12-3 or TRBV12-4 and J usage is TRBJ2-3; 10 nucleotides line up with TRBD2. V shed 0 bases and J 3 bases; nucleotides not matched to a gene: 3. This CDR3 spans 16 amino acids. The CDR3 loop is CASSLAGLALTDTQYF. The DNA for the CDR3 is TGTGCCAGCAGTTTAGCGGGACTAGCGCTAACAGATACGCAGTATTTT.

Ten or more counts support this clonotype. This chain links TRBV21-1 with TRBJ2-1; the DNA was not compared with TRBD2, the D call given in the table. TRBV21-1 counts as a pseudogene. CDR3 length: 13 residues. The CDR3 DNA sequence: TGTGCCACCCTAGCGGATTCCTACAATGAGCAGTTCTTC. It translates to CATLADSYNEQFF.

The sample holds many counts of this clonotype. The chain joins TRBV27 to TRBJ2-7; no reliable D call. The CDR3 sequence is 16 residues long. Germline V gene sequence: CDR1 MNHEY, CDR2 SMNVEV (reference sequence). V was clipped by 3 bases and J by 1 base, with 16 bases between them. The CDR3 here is CASSFQQPKNSYEQYF. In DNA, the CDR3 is TGTGCCAGCAGTTTCCAACAACCCAAGAATTCCTACGAGCAGTACTTC.

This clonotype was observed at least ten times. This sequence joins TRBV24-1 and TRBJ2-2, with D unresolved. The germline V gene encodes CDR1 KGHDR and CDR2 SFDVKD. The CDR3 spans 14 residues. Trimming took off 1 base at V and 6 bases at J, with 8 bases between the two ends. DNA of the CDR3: TGTGCCACCAGTGATTTTATGTACCCCGGGGAGCTGTTTTTT. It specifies CATSDFMYPGELFF.

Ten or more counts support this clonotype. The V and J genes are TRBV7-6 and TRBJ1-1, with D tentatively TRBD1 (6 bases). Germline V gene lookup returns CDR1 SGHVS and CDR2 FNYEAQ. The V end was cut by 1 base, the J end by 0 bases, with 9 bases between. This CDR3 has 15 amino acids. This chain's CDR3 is CASSLGGPMNTEAFF. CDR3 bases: TGTGCCAGCAGCTTAGGGGGGCCCATGAACACTGAAGCTTTCTTT.

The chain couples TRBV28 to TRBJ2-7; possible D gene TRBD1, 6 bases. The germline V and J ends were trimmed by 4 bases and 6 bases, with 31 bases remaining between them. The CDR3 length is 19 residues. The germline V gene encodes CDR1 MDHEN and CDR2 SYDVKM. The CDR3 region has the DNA TGTGCCAGCAGTTCGTTAACCCCAGGGGCAGCATCGTATGTAGCCGAGCAGTACTTC. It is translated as CASSSLTPGAASYVAEQYF.

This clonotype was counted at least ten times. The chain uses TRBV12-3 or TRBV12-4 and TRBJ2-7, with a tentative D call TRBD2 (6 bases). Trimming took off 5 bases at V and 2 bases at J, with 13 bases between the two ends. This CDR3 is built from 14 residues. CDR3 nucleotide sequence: TGTGCCAGCAGTACCGGACTAAATACCTACGAGCAGTACTTC. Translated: CASSTGLNTYEQYF.

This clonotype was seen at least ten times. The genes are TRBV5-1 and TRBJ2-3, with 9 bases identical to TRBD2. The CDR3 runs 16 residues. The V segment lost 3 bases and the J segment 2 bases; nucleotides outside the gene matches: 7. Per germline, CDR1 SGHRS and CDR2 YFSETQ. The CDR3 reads CASSSISGSLTDTQYF. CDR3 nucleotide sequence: TGCGCCAGCAGCTCAATTAGCGGGAGCCTCACAGATACGCAGTATTTT.

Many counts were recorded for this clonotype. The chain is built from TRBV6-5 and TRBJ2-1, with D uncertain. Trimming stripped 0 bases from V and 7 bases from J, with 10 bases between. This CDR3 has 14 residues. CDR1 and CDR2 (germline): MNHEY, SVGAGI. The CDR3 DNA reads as TGTGCCAGCAGTTACTCGCAGGCCCGGAATGAGCAGTTCTTC. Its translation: CASSYSQARNEQFF.

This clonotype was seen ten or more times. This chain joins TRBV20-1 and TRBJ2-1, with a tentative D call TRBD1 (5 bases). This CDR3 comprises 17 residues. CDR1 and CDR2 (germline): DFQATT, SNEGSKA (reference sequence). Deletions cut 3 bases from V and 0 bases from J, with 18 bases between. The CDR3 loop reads CSAREPARARSYNEQFF. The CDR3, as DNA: TGCAGTGCTAGGGAGCCCGCCAGGGCTCGCTCCTACAATGAGCAGTTCTTC.

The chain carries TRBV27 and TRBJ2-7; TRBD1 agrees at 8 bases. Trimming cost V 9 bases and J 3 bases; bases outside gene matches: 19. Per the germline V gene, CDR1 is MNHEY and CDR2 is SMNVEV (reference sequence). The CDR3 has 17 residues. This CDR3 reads CASDTKKGAGGLYEQYF. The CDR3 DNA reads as TGTGCCAGTGATACCAAGAAAGGTGCAGGGGGCCTCTACGAGCAGTACTTC.

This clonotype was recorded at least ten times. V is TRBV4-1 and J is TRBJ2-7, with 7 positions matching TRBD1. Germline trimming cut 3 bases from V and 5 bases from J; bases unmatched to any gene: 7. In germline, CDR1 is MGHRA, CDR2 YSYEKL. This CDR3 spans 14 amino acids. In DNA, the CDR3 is TGCGCCAGCAGCCACGACAGGGCAATTAACGAGCAGTACTTC. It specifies CASSHDRAINEQYF.

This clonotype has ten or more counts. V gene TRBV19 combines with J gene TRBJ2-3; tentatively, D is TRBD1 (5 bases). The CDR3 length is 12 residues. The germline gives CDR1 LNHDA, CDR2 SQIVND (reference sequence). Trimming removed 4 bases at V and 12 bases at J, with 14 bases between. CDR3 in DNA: TGTGCCAGTAGTACGGCAGGGATGTACCAGTATTTT. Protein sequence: CASSTAGMYQYF.

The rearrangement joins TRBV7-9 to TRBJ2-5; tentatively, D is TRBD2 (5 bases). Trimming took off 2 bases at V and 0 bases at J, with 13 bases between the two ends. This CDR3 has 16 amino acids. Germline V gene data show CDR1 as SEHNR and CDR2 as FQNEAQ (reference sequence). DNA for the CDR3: TGTGCCAGCAGCTTATACACCTCGGGGAACCAAGAGACCCAGTACTTC. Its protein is CASSLYTSGNQETQYF.